This entry features one T cell receptor beta chain sequence. This specimen belongs to a study of Ad26.COV2.S vaccination and SARS-CoV-2 variants. On the study more broadly: Ad26.COV2.S shots went into the muscle once or twice, 56 days apart.

CDR1 SGHRS and CDR2 YFSETQ come from the germline V gene. This CDR3 is built from 14 residues. V was clipped by 0 bases and J by 0 bases, with 7 bases between them. The sample's treatment: some 20 received Ad26.COV2.S at low or high dose, single or two shots; roughly five received placebo; per-sample allocation not given. Samples analyzed were those drawn on day 63 after the first vaccine or placebo injection. Using immunoSEQ multiplex PCR, the repertoire was profiled, and TCRdb retains in-frame clones only, with some absent. Of around 450,000 clones in the sample, about 88% were seen once. This sequence was found in a person aged 18-65 years who received the Ad26.COV2.S COVID-19 vaccine or a placebo. The chain couples TRBV5-1 to TRBJ2-7; no firm D call. The sequenced sample was peripheral blood, obtained in a trial of Ad26.COV2.S vaccine versus placebo. The CDR3 bases are TGCGCCAGCAGCTTGGGAGTCTACTCCTACGAGCAGTACGTC. As protein: CASSLGVYSYEQYV.